This T cell receptor (beta chain) was identified in a study of shared clonotypes between healthy human individuals. The ends were cut back, 1 base at V and 0 bases at J, with 10 bases in the middle. The CDR3 is made up of 16 amino acids. Per the germline V gene, CDR1 is SNHLY and CDR2 is FYNNEI. Only Caucasian adults living in Nashville, Tennessee served as donors. Assay: immunoSEQ multiplex PCR; the TCRdb copy retains only in-frame clones and omits some. The sample comprises 2 million to 2.5 million clones, under 97% of which are singletons, and 0.1% to 0.15% rests with the top ten. Only one count was recorded for this clone.

Sequencing used naive CD4+ T cells sorted from blood. Sample subset: CD45RA+ positively selected. The V gene is TRBV2, the J gene TRBJ2-1, with D possibly being TRBD2 (6 bases). The sequence derives from a man between 18 and 35 years old in good health. The chain's CDR3 is CASSEGGGNSYNEQFF. Here the CDR3 DNA reads TGTGCCAGCAGTGAAGGGGGCGGGAACTCCTACAATGAGCAGTTCTTC.